This TCR beta chain came from a study of shared clonotypes between healthy human individuals. Points from the study as a whole: Rarefaction curves obtained for sorted subsets showed sequencing incomplete despite large depth.

With respect to this clone: The antigen remains undetermined.

Trimming left V 6 bases short and J 5 bases short, with 20 bases between. The CDR3 totals 16 residues. CDR1 MDHEN and CDR2 SYDVKM come from the germline V gene. As processed by the authors: Owing to the provision of junction-only sequences devoid of quality scores by immunoSEQ, filtering differed. The data were produced by immunoSEQ multiplex PCR, yet TCRdb's version contains in-frame clones alone and is incomplete. The V and J calls and clone size were taken over from that table, and D and trimming were inferred from the DNA. The sample carries roughly 520,000 clones, about 96% recorded once. V is TRBV28 and J is TRBJ2-4, with a weak D call TRBD2 (5 bases). Sequenced material: naive CD4+ T cells sorted from blood. Noted subset: CD45RA+ positively selected. The sequence was collected from a woman aged 25 to 39 in good health. CDR3 region: CASRPSLRGRENIQYF. CDR3 bases: TGTGCCAGCAGACCTTCGCTTCGGGGAAGGGAAAACATTCAGTACTTC.